This TCR beta chain derives from a study of T cell responses to AZD1222 COVID-19 vaccine (dated by TCRdb to the early 2020s). Study-level background: TCR sequencing covered approximately 230 trial participants: some 210 given two doses of AZD1222 and about 26 given two doses of MenACWY control vaccine. Trial participants were enrolled by age into 18-55, 56-69 and 70-plus year subgroups, with roughly 160, 29 and 62 TCR-sequenced participants respectively.

What the work shows at the level of the full study, not this receptor alone: Participants were mostly white British, with more females than males. The authors suggested clonal diversity may have been underestimated. The vaccine-associated CD4 TCRs covered the entire spike protein, and the dominant responses fell in regions 160-218 and 743-854. Conclusions about previously exposed vaccinees were limited because only a handful of AZD1222 recipients were SARS-CoV-2 seropositive at baseline. After two AZD1222 doses, both the breadth and the depth of spike-specific TCRs were significantly higher than at day 0 and than in MenACWY recipients. In the small 56-69-year group, the increase in depth fell short of significance, most likely because of low power. Epitopes outside the regions mutated in the B.1.351 and B.1.1.7 variants were reportedly recognized by nearly half of the unique spike-specific TCRs. Because no day 14 peak-response samples were available, repertoires were characterized only after the peak T cell response.

Reading the label with the study, this specimen's time point is: about 28 days (+/-7) after the second vaccine dose. Because spike-specific TCR depth and breadth did not differ between the two schedules, AZD1222 recipients who got a second dose at roughly 4 weeks were pooled with those who got a second dose at roughly 12 weeks. The vaccinee samples were drawn from two UK trials, COV001 and COV002, one of which was a single-blind randomized controlled phase 2/3 trial testing AZD1222 (ChAdOx1 nCoV-19) in healthy adults. Trial participant PBMC samples were collected at day 0 and day 28 after the second dose for TCRbeta chain sequencing. The CDR3 regions of human TCRbeta chains were analyzed by immunosequencing. In the original analysis: TCRs in the repertoires were compared against a reference library of SARS-CoV-2-specific TCRs that had been generated with the MIRA antigen-specificity platform. Breadth meant the fraction of unique TCRs that were SARS-CoV-2-associated, whereas depth meant the fraction of total T cells that were SARS-CoV-2-associated. Each spike-specific TCR was assigned to its reactive spike region and to a CD4 or CD8 class using the MIRA data. Log10-transformed breadth and depth values were compared by one-way ANOVA with Sidak's multiple comparisons tests. Not all clones reach the TCRdb copy of this immuneACCESS table, which keeps in-frame sequences only. Checked studies attribute under half of the gap to unresolved V genes and leave the rest unexplained. V and J calls and clone size are given by that table; D and trimming were obtained from the DNA. The sample table shows roughly 150,000 clones, and roughly 90% are seen once. The ten largest account for roughly 1.2% of the sample.

Note on this clone: There is no known antigen for this receptor. No much larger clone exists at a distance of one base, and base qualities are not known.

Based on the germline V gene, the CDR1 and CDR2 sequences are SNHLY and FYNNEI. Here V drops 3 bases and J drops 2 bases, and the junction holds 2 bases not matched to any gene. CDR3 length: 15 amino acids, cysteine to phenylalanine. Only CDR3 DNA remains: 45 bases, in frame from the first base. The sequencing here drew on peripheral blood, taken 28 days after the second AZD1222 dose. This clonotype was sampled from an adult who received the AZD1222 COVID-19 vaccine. The rearrangement combines TRBV2 with TRBJ1-5, with 9 middle bases fitting TRBD1. The encoded CDR3 is CASSDGDRGNQPQHF. In nucleotide form, the sequence is TGTGCCAGCAGTGATGGGGACAGGGGCAATCAGCCCCAGCATTTT.